One and the same sample provided the 17 T cell receptor beta chains below, sequenced in a study of blood T cell repertoires in COVID-19. Profiling relied on immunoSEQ multiplex PCR, and the TCRdb table lists in-frame clones only, not all of them. Among about 70,000 clones listed, roughly four fifths were seen once. The sequencing sample was made of peripheral blood. The source of these receptors is an elderly woman with active or convalescent COVID-19.

This rearrangement joins TRBV7-2 to TRBJ2-4, with 12 bases fitting TRBD2. Germline trimming cut 1 base from V and 6 bases from J; bases unmatched to any gene: 7. Germline lookup yields CDR1 SGHTA and CDR2 FQGNSA. CDR3 size: 17 residues. The CDR3 DNA reads TGTGCCAGCAGCTTAGGGCTAGCGGGGGGGCTAAGAAACATTCAGTACTTC. This codes for CASSLGLAGGLRNIQYF.

The gene calls are TRBV4-3 and TRBJ1-2, with D uncertain. The CDR3 length is 15 residues. Trimming cost V 0 bases and J 4 bases, with 12 bases left between them. Germline values: CDR1 LGHNA, CDR2 YSLEER. The CDR3 reads CASSQDRQVRYGYTF. In DNA, the CDR3 is TGCGCCAGCAGCCAAGATCGGCAGGTCCGCTATGGCTACACCTTC.

The V and J genes are TRBV3-1 (or the pseudogene TRBV3-2) and TRBJ2-6; D gene ambiguous. Trimming stripped 2 bases from V and 0 bases from J, with 11 bases between. The CDR3 has 17 residues. Germline-derived CDR1 and CDR2 are LGHDT and YNNKEL (reference sequence). The CDR3 here is CASSQTVGLSGANVLTF. The CDR3 DNA is TGTGCCAGCAGCCAAACTGTGGGCCTCTCTGGGGCCAACGTCCTGACTTTC.

The chain links TRBV6-6 to TRBJ1-1; D is unresolved. Germline CDR1 and CDR2: MNHNY and SVGAGI (reference sequence). Deletions cut 6 bases from V and 7 bases from J, with 12 bases between. The CDR3 totals 12 residues. Written as DNA, the CDR3 is TGTGCCAGCAGCCGACTCGGAGTTGAAGCTTTCTTT. Amino acid sequence: CASSRLGVEAFF.

The genes are TRBV6-6 and TRBJ1-5; maybe TRBD1 (6 bases). Trimming pared 8 bases from V and 4 bases from J, leaving 18 bases between. CDR3 size: 15 residues. The germline gives CDR1 MNHNY, CDR2 SVGAGI (reference sequence). As DNA, the CDR3 is TGTGCCAGCTGGTGGAGTACAACAGGGAATCAGCCCCAGCATTTT. As protein: CASWWSTTGNQPQHF.

This clone was counted at least ten times. This CDR3 is CASSSLREQFF. DNA for the CDR3: TGTGCCAGCAGCTCGTTGCGGGAGCAGTTCTTC. The chain recombines TRBV5-4 with TRBJ2-1; D not certain. This CDR3 contains 11 residues. CDR1 and CDR2 from the germline V gene are SGHNT and YYREEE (reference sequence). Trimming cost V 3 bases and J 10 bases, with 8 bases left between them.

The CDR3 protein is CASKKQGAYGYTF. Written as DNA, the CDR3 is TGTGCCAGTAAAAAACAGGGGGCCTATGGCTACACCTTC. The V call is TRBV19, the J call TRBJ1-2, with TRBD1 identical over 9 bases. Looked up from germline, CDR1 is LNHDA and CDR2 is SQIVND (reference sequence). The CDR3 runs 13 residues. The V and J ends lost 7 bases and 4 bases, in that order; junction bases with no gene match: 4.

The rearrangement links TRBV28 to TRBJ1-5; D gene ambiguous. The CDR3 extends over 15 amino acids. Germline V gives CDR1 MDHEN, CDR2 SYDVKM. The V and J ends lost 5 bases and 5 bases respectively, with 16 bases between them. In DNA form, the CDR3 reads TGTGCCAGCAGTACTCTCCGGCGGGTTGATCAGCCCCAGCATTTT. It translates to CASSTLRRVDQPQHF.

The rearrangement uses TRBV2 and TRBJ1-4; D gene unclear. Germline V gene lookup returns CDR1 SNHLY and CDR2 FYNNEI. V dropped 4 bases and J dropped 0 bases, with 9 bases sitting between them. The CDR3 contains 15 residues. The CDR3 bases are TGTGCCAGCAGTGTTGATCTAGCAACTAATGAAAAACTGTTTTTT. This codes for CASSVDLATNEKLFF.

The chain couples TRBV4-3 to TRBJ1-3, with TRBD1 as a possible D gene (5 bases). V lost 4 bases, J lost 4 bases, and 14 bases lay in between. Germline lookup yields CDR1 LGHNA and CDR2 YSLEER. There are 15 residues in the CDR3. CDR3 region: CASSPAMGLGNTIYF. For the CDR3, the DNA is TGCGCCAGCAGCCCCGCAATGGGGCTGGGAAACACCATATATTTT.

The chain employs TRBV6-6 and TRBJ1-1; 9 bases are shared with TRBD1. Germline V gives CDR1 MNHNY, CDR2 SVGAGI (reference sequence). The CDR3 sequence is 14 residues long. V gave up 6 bases and J gave up 5 bases; unmatched junction bases: 7. CDR3 sequence: CASRDRGGGTEAFF. For the CDR3, the DNA is TGTGCCAGCAGGGACAGGGGAGGTGGAACTGAAGCTTTCTTT.

This CDR3 is CASSPGQPEAGELFF. As DNA, the CDR3 is TGTGCCAGCAGCCCGGGACAGCCTGAGGCCGGGGAGCTGTTTTTT. The chain joins TRBV5-6 to TRBJ2-2; 7 nucleotides match TRBD1. The CDR3 runs 15 residues. The ends lost 4 bases at V and 6 bases at J; junction bases unmatched: 9. CDR1 is SGHDT and CDR2 is YYEEEE in the germline V gene.

The rearrangement joins TRBV6-5 to TRBJ1-1; TRBD1 aligns across 9 bases. The germline CDR1 and CDR2 sequences are MNHEY and SVGAGI. There are 14 residues in the CDR3. With V trimmed by 6 bases and J by 1 base, 3 bases remained unmatched. The CDR3 loop is CASRLTGGNTEAFF. The CDR3, as DNA: TGTGCCAGCAGATTGACAGGGGGGAACACTGAAGCTTTCTTT.

This clone was observed a few times. CDR3 in amino acids: CASSSNYGYTF. The CDR3 DNA is TGTGCCAGCAGTTCGAACTATGGCTACACCTTC. V is TRBV6-2 or TRBV6-3 and J is TRBJ1-2; no definite D call. The CDR3 runs to 11 residues. V lost 4 bases, J lost 2 bases, and 2 bases lay in between. The germline gives CDR1 MNHEY, CDR2 SVGEGT.

For this clone: The identical CDR3 is also encoded by other nucleotide sequences in the sample. The chain uses TRBV29-1 and TRBJ1-1, with 7 bases fitting TRBD1. The CDR3 has 12 amino acids. With V trimmed by 6 bases and J by 1 base, 2 bases remained unmatched. Germline assignment: CDR1 SQVTM and CDR2 ANQGSEA. CDR3 nucleotides: TGCAGCGTGTACAGGGGGAACACTGAAGCTTTCTTT. The encoded protein is CSVYRGNTEAFF.

This CDR3 reads CASSIRGIGTEAFF. CDR3 nucleotides: TGTGCCAGCAGCATCAGGGGAATTGGCACTGAAGCTTTCTTT. The chain uses TRBV7-8 and TRBJ1-1; TRBD1 is a possible D gene (6 bases). The V gene's germline CDR1 is SGHVS and CDR2 FQNEAQ. Trimming left V 5 bases short and J 4 bases short, with 14 bases between. The CDR3 totals 14 residues.

V is TRBV5-1 and J is TRBJ2-5; D gene uncertain. CDR1 and CDR2 (germline): SGHRS, YFSETQ. Trimming shortened V by 0 bases and J by 4 bases, and 13 bases separated the two germline ends. The CDR3 covers 15 residues. CDR3 sequence (DNA): TGCGCCAGCAGCTTGGCCGTGGAACCGGGAGAGACCCAGTACTTC. Its protein is CASSLAVEPGETQYF.